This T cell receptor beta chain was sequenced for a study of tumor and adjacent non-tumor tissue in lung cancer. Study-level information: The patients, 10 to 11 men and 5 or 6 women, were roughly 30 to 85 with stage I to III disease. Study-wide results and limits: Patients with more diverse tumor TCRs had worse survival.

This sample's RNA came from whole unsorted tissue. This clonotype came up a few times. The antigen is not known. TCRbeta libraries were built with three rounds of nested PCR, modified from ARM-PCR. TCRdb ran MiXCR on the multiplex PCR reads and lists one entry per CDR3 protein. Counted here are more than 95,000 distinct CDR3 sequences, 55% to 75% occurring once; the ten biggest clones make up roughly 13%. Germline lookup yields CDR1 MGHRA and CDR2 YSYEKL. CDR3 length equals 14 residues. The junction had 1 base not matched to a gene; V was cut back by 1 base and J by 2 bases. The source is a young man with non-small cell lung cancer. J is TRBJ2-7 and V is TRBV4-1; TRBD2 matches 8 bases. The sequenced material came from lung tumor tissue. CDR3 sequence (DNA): TGCGCCAGCAGCCAAGCGGGGGGGCCCTACGAGCAGTACTTC. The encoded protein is CASSQAGGPYEQYF.